This T cell receptor beta chain was obtained from a study of early T cells in non-severe SARS-CoV-2 infection. About the research overall: Bulk RNA isolated from unsorted whole blood underwent sequencing; chains were not paired.

V was clipped by 0 bases and J by 0 bases, with 10 bases between them. CDR1 and CDR2 (germline): DFQATT, SNEGSKA (reference sequence). CDR3 length equals 15 residues. Points on this clonotype: Its antigen is currently unknown.

Overall study findings and caveats: Lookups in VDJdb leaned toward anti-spike CD8 responses and missed private and CD4 specificities.

As part of library construction, unique molecular identifiers were attached to individual cDNA molecules. In TCRdb, the 5' RACE reads were re-called with MiXCR into one record per CDR3 protein. The sample shows under 70,000 distinct CDR3 sequences, roughly 11% of them seen only once. This clonotype was sampled from an adult who was a healthcare worker with PCR-confirmed SARS-CoV-2 infection or an uninfected control (not recorded which). The source material was whole blood. V is TRBV20-1 and J is TRBJ2-3; possibly TRBD2 for D (5 bases). The CDR3 loop is CSARDRLASTDTQYF. DNA for the CDR3: TGCAGTGCTAGAGATCGTCTAGCTAGCACAGATACGCAGTATTTT.